The entry that follows covers one TCR beta chain sequence. Its cognate antigen is unknown. This specimen comes from a study of cytomegalovirus exposure and HLA in healthy donors. The CDR3 extends over 14 amino acids. V lost 5 bases and J lost 3, with 14 bases in between. Germline lookup yields CDR1 SGHRS and CDR2 YFSETQ. Study-level results: It was reported in a later analysis that an Asian-associated ancestry cluster showed fewer N-insertions than the approximately 700-donor mean. A few of the chains that were CMV-associated were confirmed in vitro to be specific for CMV antigens. Most TCR sequences were uncommon, yet certain public TCRs appeared in many donors.

Use of 60 Vbeta and 13 Jbeta primers characterized the PCR. In the original analysis: There were tens of millions of unique TCR beta chains by a later count, and some 12 million of them were shared. Sequencing was performed with immunoSEQ multiplex PCR; in TCRdb, only in-frame clones are kept and a portion is missing. The V and J calls and clone size come from that table; D and trimming were worked out from the DNA. The repertoire has under 200,000 clones, about 80% of them found once; the top ten carry about 1.9%. This sequence was found in a man aged 25-45 years in good health and CMV-seronegative. The J gene is TRBJ1-1, the V gene TRBV5-1; possibly TRBD1 for D (6 bases). Sequencing was performed on PBMCs. CDR3 loop: CASSWGTMDTEAFF. CDR3 nucleotides: TGCGCCAGCAGTTGGGGGACAATGGACACTGAAGCTTTCTTT.